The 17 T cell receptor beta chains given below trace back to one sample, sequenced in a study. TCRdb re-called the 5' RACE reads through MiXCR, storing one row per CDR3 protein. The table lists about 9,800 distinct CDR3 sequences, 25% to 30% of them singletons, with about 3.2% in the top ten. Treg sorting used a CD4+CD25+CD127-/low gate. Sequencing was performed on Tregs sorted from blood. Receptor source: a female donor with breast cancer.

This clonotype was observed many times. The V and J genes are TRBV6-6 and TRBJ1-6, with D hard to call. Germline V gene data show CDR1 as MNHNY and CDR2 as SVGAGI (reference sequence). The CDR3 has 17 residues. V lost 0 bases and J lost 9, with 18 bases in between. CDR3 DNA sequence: TGTGCCAGCAGTTACTCGATATCTGCACCCTTTTCTTCACCCCTCCACTTT. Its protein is CASSYSISAPFSSPLHF.

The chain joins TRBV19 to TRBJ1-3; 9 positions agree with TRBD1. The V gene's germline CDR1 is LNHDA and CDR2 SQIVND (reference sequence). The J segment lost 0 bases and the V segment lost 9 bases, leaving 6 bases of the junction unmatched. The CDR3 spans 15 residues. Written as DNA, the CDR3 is TGTGCCAGCGACAGGGGGGACTTCTCTGGAAACACCATATATTTT. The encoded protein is CASDRGDFSGNTIYF.

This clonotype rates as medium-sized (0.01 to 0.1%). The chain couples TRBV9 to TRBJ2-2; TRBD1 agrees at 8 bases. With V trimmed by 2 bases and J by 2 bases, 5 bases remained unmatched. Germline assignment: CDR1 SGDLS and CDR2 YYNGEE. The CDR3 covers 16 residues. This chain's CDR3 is CASSVDGTGNTGELFF. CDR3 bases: TGTGCCAGCAGCGTCGACGGGACAGGAAACACCGGGGAGCTGTTTTTT. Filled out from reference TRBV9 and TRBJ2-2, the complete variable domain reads DSGVTQTPKHLITATGQRVTLRCSPRSGDLSVYWYQQSLDQGLQFLIQYYNGEERAKGNILERFSAQQFPDLHSELNLSSLELGDSALYFCASSVDGTGNTGELFFGEGSRLTVL.

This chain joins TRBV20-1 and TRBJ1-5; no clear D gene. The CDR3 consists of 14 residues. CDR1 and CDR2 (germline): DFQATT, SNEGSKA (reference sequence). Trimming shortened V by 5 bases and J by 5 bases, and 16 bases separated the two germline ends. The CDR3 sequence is CSASVPSRDQPQHF. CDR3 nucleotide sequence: TGCAGTGCTTCCGTCCCCAGCCGGGATCAGCCCCAGCATTTT.

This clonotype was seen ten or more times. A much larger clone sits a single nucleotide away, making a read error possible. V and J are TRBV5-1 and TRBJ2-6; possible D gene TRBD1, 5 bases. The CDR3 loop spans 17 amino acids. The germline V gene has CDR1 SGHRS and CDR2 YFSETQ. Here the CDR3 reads CASSTQPISSGADVLTF. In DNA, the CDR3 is TGCGCCAGCAGCACCCAACCCATCAGCTCTGGGGCCGACGTCCTGACTTTC.

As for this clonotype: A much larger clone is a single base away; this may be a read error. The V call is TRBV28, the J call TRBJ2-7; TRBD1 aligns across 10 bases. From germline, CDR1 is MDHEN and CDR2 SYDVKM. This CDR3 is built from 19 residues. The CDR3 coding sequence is TGTGCCAGCAGTTTTGCCGGGACAGGGGCATTCGGAAGACTCTACGATCAGTACTTC. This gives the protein CASSFAGTGAFGRLYDQYF.

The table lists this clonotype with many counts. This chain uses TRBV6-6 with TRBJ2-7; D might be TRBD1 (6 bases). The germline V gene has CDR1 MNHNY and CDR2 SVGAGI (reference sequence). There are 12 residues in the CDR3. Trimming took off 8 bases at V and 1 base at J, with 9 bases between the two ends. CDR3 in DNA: TGTGCCAGCGGACAGCCGTCCTACGAGCAGTACTTC. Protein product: CASGQPSYEQYF.

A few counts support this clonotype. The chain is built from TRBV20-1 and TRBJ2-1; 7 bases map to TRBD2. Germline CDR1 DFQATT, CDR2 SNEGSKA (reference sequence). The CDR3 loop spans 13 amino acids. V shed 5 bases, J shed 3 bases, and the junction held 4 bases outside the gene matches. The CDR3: CSAVRGSYNEQFF. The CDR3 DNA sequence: TGCAGTGCTGTGCGGGGGAGCTACAATGAGCAGTTCTTC.

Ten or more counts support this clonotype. The CDR3 here is CASSLALRQGVNYGYTF. CDR3 sequence (DNA): TGCGCCAGCAGCTTGGCCTTACGACAGGGAGTCAACTATGGCTACACCTTC. The chain carries TRBV5-1 and TRBJ1-2; 7 positions agree with TRBD1. Germline values: CDR1 SGHRS, CDR2 YFSETQ. Losses at the gene ends were 0 bases for V and 2 bases for J; bases not matched to a gene: 10. The CDR3 totals 17 residues.

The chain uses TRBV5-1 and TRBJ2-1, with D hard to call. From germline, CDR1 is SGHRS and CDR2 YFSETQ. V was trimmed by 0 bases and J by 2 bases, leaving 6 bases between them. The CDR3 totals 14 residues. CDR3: CASSLGSPYNEQFF. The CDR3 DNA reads TGCGCCAGCAGCTTGGGAAGTCCCTACAATGAGCAGTTCTTC.

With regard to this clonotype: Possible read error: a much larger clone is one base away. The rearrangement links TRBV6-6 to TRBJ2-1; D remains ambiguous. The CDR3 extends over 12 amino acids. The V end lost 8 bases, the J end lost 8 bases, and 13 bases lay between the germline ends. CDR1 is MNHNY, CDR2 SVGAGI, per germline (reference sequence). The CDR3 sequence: CASFSSPHEQFF. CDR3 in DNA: TGTGCCAGCTTCTCCTCCCCGCATGAGCAGTTCTTC.

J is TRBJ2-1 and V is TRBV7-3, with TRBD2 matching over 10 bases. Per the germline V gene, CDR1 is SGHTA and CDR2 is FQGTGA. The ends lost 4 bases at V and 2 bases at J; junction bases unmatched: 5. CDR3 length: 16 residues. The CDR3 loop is CASSSASGSPYNEQFF. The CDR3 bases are TGTGCCAGCAGCTCCGCTAGCGGGAGCCCCTACAATGAGCAGTTCTTC.

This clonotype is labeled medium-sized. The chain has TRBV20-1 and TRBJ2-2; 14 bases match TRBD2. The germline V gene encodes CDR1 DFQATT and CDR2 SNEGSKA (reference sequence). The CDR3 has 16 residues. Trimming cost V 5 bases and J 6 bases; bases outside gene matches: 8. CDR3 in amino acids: CSAPGTSGSIAGELFF. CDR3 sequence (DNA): TGCAGTGCTCCCGGGACTAGCGGGAGTATCGCCGGGGAGCTGTTTTTT.

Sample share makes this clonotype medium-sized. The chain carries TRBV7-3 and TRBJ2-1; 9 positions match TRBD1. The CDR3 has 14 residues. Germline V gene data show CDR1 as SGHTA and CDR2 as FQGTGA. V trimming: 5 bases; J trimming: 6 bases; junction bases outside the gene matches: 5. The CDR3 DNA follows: TGTGCCAGCAGCGAACAGGGGGCCCTCAATGAGCAGTTCTTC. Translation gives CASSEQGALNEQFF.

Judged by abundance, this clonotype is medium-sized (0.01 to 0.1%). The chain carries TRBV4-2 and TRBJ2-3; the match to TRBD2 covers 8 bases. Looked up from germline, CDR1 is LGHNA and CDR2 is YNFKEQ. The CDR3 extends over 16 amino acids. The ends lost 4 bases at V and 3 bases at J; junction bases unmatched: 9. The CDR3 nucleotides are TGTGCCAGCAGCCTCGTTTTCGCGGGAGGTACAGATACGCAGTATTTT. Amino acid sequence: CASSLVFAGGTDTQYF.

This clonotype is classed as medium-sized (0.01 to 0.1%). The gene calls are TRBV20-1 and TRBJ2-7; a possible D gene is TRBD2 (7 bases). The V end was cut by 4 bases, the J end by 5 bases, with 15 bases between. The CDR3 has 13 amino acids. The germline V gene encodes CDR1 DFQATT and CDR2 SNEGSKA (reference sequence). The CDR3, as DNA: TGCAGTGCTACCTGGGGGGGCTGGAACGAGCAGTACTTC. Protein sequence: CSATWGGWNEQYF.

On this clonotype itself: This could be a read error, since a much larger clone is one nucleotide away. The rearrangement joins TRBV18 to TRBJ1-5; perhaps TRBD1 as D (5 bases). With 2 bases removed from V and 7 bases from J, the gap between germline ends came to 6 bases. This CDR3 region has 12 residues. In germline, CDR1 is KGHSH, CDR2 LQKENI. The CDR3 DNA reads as TGTGCCAGCTCACCAGCAGGGCAGCCCCAGCATTTT. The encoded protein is CASSPAGQPQHF.